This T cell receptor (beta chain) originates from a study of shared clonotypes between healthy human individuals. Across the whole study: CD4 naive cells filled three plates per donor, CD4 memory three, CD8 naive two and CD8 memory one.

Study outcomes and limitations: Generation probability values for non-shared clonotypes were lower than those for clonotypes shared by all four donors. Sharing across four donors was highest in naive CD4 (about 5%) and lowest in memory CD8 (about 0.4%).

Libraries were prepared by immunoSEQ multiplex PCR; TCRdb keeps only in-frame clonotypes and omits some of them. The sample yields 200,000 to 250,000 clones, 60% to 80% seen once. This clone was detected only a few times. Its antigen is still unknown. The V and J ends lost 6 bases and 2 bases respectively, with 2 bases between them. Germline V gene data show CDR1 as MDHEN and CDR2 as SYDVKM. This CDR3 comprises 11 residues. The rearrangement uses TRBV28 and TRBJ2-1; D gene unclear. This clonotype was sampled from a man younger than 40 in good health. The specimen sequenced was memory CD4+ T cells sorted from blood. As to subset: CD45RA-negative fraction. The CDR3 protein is CASRTYNEQFF. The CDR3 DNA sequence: TGTGCCAGCAGGACCTACAATGAGCAGTTCTTC. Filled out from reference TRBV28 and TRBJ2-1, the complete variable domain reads DVKVTQSSRYLVKRTGEKVFLECVQDMDHENMFWYRQDPGLGLRLIYFSYDVKMKEKGDIPEGYSVSREKKERFSLILESASTNQTSMYLCASRTYNEQFFGPGTRLTVL.